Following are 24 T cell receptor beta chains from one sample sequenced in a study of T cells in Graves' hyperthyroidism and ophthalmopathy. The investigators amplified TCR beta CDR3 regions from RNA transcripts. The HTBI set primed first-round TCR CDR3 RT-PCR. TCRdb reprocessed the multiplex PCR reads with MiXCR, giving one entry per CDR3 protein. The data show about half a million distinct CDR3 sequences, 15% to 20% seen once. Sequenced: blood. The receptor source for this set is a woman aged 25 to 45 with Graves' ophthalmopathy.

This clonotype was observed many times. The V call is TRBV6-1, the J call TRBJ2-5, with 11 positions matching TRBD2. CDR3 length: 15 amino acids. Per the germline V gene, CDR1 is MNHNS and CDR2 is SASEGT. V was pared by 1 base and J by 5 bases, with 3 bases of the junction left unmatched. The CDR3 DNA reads TGTGCCAGCAGTGAAGGACTAGCGGGGTTCGAGACCCAGTACTTC. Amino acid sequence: CASSEGLAGFETQYF.

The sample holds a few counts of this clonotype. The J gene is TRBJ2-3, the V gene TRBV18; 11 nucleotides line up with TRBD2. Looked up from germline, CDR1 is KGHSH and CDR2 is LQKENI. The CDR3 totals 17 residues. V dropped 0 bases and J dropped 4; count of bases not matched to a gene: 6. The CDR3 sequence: CASSPPSGTSGADTQYF. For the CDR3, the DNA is TGTGCCAGCTCACCACCTAGTGGGACTAGCGGAGCAGATACGCAGTATTTT.

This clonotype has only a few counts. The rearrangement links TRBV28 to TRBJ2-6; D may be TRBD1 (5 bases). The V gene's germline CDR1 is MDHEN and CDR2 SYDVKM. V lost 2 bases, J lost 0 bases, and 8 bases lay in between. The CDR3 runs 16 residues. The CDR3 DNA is TGTGCCAGCAGTTTACTAAGGGGCTCTGGGGCCAACGTCCTGACTTTC. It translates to CASSLLRGSGANVLTF.

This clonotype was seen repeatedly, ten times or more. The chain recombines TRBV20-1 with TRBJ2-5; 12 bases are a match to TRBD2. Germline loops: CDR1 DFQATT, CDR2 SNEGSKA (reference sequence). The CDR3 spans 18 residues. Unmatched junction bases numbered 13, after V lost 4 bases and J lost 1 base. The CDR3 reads CSAKRGMLAGGPQETQYF. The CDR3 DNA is TGCAGTGCTAAGAGGGGCATGCTAGCGGGAGGGCCCCAAGAGACCCAGTACTTC.

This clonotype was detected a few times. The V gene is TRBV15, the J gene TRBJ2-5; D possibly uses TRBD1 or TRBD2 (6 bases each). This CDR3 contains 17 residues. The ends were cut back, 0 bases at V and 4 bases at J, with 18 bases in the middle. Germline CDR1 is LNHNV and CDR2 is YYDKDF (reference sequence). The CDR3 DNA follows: TGTGCCACCAGCAGAGATCCCTCGGGGGCCTTAGGAGAGACCCAGTACTTC. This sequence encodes CATSRDPSGALGETQYF.

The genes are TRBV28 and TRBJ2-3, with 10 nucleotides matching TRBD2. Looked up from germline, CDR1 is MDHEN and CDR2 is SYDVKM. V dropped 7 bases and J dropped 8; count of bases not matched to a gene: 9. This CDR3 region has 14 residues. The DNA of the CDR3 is TGTGCCAGCATGCCTAGCGGGAGAGGAGGTACGCAGTATTTT. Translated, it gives CASMPSGRGGTQYF.

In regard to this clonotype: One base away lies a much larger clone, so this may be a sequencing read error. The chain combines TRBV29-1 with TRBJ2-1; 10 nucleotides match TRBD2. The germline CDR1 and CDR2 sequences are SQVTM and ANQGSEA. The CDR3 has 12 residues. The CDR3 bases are TGCGGCGCTAGCGGGAGAGGCCATGAGCAGTTCTTC. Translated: CGASGRGHEQFF.

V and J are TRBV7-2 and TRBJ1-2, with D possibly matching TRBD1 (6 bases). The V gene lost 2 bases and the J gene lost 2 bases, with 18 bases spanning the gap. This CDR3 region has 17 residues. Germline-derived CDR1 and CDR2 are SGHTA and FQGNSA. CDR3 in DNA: TGTGCCAGCAGCTTACTCTTTAGGGGGACATCCAACTATGGCTACACCTTC. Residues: CASSLLFRGTSNYGYTF.

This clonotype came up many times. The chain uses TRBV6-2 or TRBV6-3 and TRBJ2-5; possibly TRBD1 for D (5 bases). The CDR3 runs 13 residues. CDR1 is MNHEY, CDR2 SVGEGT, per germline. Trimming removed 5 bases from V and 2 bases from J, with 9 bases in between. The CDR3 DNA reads TGTGCCAGCAGTCCACAGGAGCAAGAGACCCAGTACTTC. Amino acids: CASSPQEQETQYF.

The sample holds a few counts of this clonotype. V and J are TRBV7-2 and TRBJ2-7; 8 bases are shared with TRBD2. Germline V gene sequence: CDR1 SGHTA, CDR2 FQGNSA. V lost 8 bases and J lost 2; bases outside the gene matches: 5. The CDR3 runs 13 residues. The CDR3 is CASRSGSPYEQYF. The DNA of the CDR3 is TGTGCCAGCCGGAGCGGGAGCCCCTACGAGCAGTACTTC.

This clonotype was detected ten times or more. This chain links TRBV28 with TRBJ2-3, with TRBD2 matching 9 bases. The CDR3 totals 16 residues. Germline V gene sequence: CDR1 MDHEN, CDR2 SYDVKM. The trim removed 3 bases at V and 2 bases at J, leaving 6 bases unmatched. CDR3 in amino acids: CASSFGGRVNTDTQYF. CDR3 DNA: TGTGCCAGCAGTTTCGGCGGGAGGGTAAACACAGATACGCAGTATTTT.

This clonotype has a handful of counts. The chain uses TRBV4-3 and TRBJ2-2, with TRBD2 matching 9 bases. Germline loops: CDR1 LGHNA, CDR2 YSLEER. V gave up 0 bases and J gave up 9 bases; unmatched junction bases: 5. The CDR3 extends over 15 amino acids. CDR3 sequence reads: CASSQDGGRARELFF. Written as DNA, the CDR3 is TGCGCCAGCAGCCAAGATGGCGGGAGGGCCCGGGAGCTGTTTTTT.

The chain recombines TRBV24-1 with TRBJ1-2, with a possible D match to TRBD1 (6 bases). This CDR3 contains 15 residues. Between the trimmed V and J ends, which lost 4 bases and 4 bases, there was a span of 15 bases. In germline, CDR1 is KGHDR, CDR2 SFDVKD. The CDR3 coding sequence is TGTGCCACCAGTGACCCTAGACAGGTCAGCTATGGCTACACCTTC. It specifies CATSDPRQVSYGYTF.

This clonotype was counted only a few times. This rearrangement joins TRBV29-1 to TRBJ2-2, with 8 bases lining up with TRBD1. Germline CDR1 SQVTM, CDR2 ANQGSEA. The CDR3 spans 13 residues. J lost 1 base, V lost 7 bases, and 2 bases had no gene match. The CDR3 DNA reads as TGCAGCGAGGGGACAGGGAACACCGGGGAGCTGTTTTTT. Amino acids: CSEGTGNTGELFF.

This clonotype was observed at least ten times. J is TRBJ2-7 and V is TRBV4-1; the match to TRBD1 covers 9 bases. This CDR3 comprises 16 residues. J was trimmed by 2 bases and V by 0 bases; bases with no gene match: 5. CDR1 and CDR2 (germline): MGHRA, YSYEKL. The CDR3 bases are TGCGCCAGCAGCCAAGAGGGGACAGGGCGAACCTACGAGCAGTACTTC. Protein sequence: CASSQEGTGRTYEQYF.

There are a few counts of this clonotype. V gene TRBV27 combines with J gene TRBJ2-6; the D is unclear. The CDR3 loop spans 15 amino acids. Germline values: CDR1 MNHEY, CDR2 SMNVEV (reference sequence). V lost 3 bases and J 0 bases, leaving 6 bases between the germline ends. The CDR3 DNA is TGTGCCAGCAGTTTTATAAGCTCTGGGGCCAACGTCCTGACTTTC. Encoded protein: CASSFISSGANVLTF. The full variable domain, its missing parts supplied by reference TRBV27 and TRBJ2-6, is EAQVTQNPRYLITVTGKKLTVTCSQNMNHEYMSWYRQDPGLGLRQIYYSMNVEVTDKGDVPEGYKVSRKEKRNFPLILESPSPNQTSLYFCASSFISSGANVLTFGAGSRLTVL.

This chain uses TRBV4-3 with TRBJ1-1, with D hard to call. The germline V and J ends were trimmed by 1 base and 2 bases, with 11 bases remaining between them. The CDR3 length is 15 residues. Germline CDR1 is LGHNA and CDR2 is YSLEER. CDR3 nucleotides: TGCGCCAGCAGCCAAGCCCGTACGATTAACACTGAAGCTTTCTTT. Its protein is CASSQARTINTEAFF.

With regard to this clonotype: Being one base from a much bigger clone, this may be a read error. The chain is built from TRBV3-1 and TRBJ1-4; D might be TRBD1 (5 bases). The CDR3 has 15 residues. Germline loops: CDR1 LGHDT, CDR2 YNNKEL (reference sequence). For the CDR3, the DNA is TGTGCCAACAGCCAAGATCCCGGGGCGCGTGAAAAACTGTTTTTT. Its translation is CANSQDPGAREKLFF.

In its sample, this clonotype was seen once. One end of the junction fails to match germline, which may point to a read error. The DNA for the CDR3 is TGCGCCAGCAACCAAGATACGTTAATGAACACCGGGGAGCTGTTTTTT. Translated: CASNQDTLMNTGELFF. The chain uses TRBV4-3 and TRBJ2-2; D remains unclear. Germline CDR1 is LGHNA and CDR2 is YSLEER. The CDR3 spans 16 residues.

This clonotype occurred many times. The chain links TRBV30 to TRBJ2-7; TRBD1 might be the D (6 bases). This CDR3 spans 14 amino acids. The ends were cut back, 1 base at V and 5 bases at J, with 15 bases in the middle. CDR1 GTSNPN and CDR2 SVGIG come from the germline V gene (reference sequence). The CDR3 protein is CAWSGGPKGNEQYF. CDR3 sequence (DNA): TGTGCCTGGAGTGGGGGGCCAAAAGGGAACGAGCAGTACTTC. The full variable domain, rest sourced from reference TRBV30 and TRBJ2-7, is SQTIHQWPATLVQPVGSPLSLECTVEGTSNPNLYWYRQAAGRGLQLLFYSVGIGQISSEVPQNLSASRPQDRQFILSSKKLLLSDSGFYLCAWSGGPKGNEQYFGPGTRLTVT.

The CDR3 loop reads CASSPWAGTGRQTQYF. CDR3 DNA sequence: TGTGCCAGCAGCCCCTGGGCTGGGACAGGGAGACAGACCCAGTACTTC. The rearrangement links TRBV7-3 to TRBJ2-5; 9 nucleotides agree with TRBD1. Germline assignment: CDR1 SGHTA and CDR2 FQGTGA. This CDR3 spans 16 amino acids. The trim removed 5 bases at V and 6 bases at J, leaving 13 bases unmatched.

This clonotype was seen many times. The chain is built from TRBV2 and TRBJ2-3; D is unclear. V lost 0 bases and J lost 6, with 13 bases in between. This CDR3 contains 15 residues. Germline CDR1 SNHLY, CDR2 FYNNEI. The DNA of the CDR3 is TGTGCCAGCAGTGAAGCGCTTCAGGACCGGGATACGCAGTATTTT. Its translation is CASSEALQDRDTQYF.

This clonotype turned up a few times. CDR3 amino acids: CATSDLPTSGELFF. In DNA form, the CDR3 reads TGTGCCACCAGTGATTTGCCCACCTCCGGGGAGCTGTTTTTT. The chain has TRBV24-1 and TRBJ2-2; D not resolved. Germline CDR1 and CDR2: KGHDR and SFDVKD. This CDR3 region has 14 residues. The ends were cut back, 0 bases at V and 6 bases at J, with 7 bases in the middle.

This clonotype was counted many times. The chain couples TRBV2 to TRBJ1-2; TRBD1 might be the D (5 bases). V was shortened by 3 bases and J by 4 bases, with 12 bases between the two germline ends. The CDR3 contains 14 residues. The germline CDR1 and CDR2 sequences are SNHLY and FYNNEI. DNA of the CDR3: TGTGCCAGCAGTGATGAGGACAACCCCTATGGCTACACCTTC. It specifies CASSDEDNPYGYTF.